The 13 T cell receptor beta chains listed next were all sequenced from one sample in a study of blood T cell repertoires in COVID-19. Some clones are missing from TCRdb's copy, which holds only in-frame ones; the method was immunoSEQ multiplex PCR. The repertoire holds roughly 71,000 clones, with roughly 87% as singletons. Sequenced sample: peripheral blood. The receptors were sampled from a man between 45 and 60 years old with acute or convalescent COVID-19.

The CDR3 DNA is TGTGCCAGCAGGCCCGGGACTACCAATGAGCAGTTCTTC. This sequence encodes CASRPGTTNEQFF. The V gene is TRBV12-3 or TRBV12-4, the J gene TRBJ2-1; 7 bases match TRBD2. The CDR3 covers 13 residues. Unmatched junction bases numbered 5, after V lost 6 bases and J lost 6 bases.

The chain is built from TRBV2 and TRBJ2-2, with D tentatively TRBD2 (6 bases). From germline, CDR1 is SNHLY and CDR2 FYNNEI. This CDR3 region has 17 residues. Trimming left V 3 bases short and J 2 bases short, with 16 bases between. The CDR3 DNA follows: TGTGCCAGCAGTGAGGGTGGCGGGGTCTCCAACACCGGGGAGCTGTTTTTT. Protein product: CASSEGGGVSNTGELFF.

The J gene is TRBJ2-2, the V gene TRBV7-3; TRBD1 is a possible D gene (5 bases). The V gene lost 5 bases and the J gene lost 6 bases, with 13 bases spanning the gap. The CDR3 sequence is 14 residues long. Germline loops: CDR1 SGHTA, CDR2 FQGTGA. For the CDR3, the DNA is TGTGCCAGCAGCACAACCCTGACAGCCGGGGAGCTGTTTTTT. It is translated as CASSTTLTAGELFF. The entire variable domain, with the rest obtained from reference TRBV7-3 and TRBJ2-2, is as follows: GAGVSQTPSNKVTEKGKYVELRCDPISGHTALYWYRQSLGQGPEFLIYFQGTGAADDSGLPNDRFFAVRPEGSVSTLKIQRTERGDSAVYLCASSTTLTAGELFFGEGSRLTVL.

The chain uses TRBV9 and TRBJ2-7, with 7 bases lining up with TRBD1. After removal of 0 bases from V and 6 bases from J, the junction contained 3 bases not matched to a gene. The CDR3 has 13 amino acids. CDR1 SGDLS and CDR2 YYNGEE come from the germline V gene. This CDR3 reads CASSVEGATEQYF. CDR3 sequence (DNA): TGTGCCAGCAGCGTAGAGGGGGCCACCGAGCAGTACTTC.

This clone was counted between two and nine times. The rearrangement links TRBV10-1 to TRBJ2-2; D perhaps matches TRBD1 (6 bases). The germline V and J ends were trimmed by 0 bases and 4 bases, with 6 bases remaining between them. Germline CDR1 WNHNN, CDR2 SYGVQD (reference sequence). The CDR3 contains 14 residues. The CDR3 spells CASSESGGTGELFF. The CDR3 nucleotides are TGCGCCAGCAGTGAGTCAGGGGGCACCGGGGAGCTGTTTTTT.

The chain employs TRBV19 and TRBJ1-2; 8 nucleotides align to TRBD1. Germline V gene sequence: CDR1 LNHDA, CDR2 SQIVND (reference sequence). There are 14 residues in the CDR3. The V gene end was trimmed by 4 bases and the J gene end by 6 bases; junction bases not matched to a gene: 7. In nucleotides, the CDR3 is TGTGCCAGTAGTACTTTCCAGGGGGCTCATGGCTACACCTTC. This translates into CASSTFQGAHGYTF.

The chain employs TRBV12-5 and TRBJ2-7; D is ambiguous. The V gene's germline CDR1 is LGHNT and CDR2 FRNRAP. The CDR3 consists of 13 residues. The V end lost 2 bases, the J end lost 4 bases, and 9 bases lay between the germline ends. CDR3 coding DNA: TGTGCTAGTGGTTTGCCCCCCCTTTACGAGCAGTACTTC. This codes for CASGLPPLYEQYF.

J is TRBJ2-1 and V is TRBV4-1; 9 bases are shared with TRBD1. J lost 2 bases, V lost 4 bases, and 3 bases had no gene match. The CDR3 totals 15 residues. Germline loops: CDR1 MGHRA, CDR2 YSYEKL. The CDR3 DNA follows: TGCGCCAGCAGCCCGGGACAGGGAACCTACAATGAGCAGTTCTTC. Translating it yields CASSPGQGTYNEQFF.

This clone occurred once. The chain is built from TRBV7-8 and TRBJ1-5, with 7 bases that match TRBD1. The V gene end was trimmed by 5 bases and the J gene end by 0 bases; junction bases not matched to a gene: 7. CDR3 size: 16 residues. Germline CDR1 and CDR2: SGHVS and FQNEAQ. The CDR3 bases are TGTGCCAGCAGCCCAAAAACAGGGGTTAGCAATCAGCCCCAGCATTTT. As protein: CASSPKTGVSNQPQHF.

The chain has TRBV10-1 and TRBJ1-4, with D possibly TRBD1 on 6 matching bases. Trimming took 10 bases from V and 6 from J, leaving 24 bases between them. This CDR3 comprises 16 residues. Germline CDR1 and CDR2: WNHNN and SYGVQD (reference sequence). CDR3 bases: TGCGCCATCCCTCCCCCGACAGGCGTCGGGGATGAAAAACTGTTTTTT. Encoded protein: CAIPPPTGVGDEKLFF.

The genes are TRBV6-2 or TRBV6-3 and TRBJ1-6, with 9 bases identical to TRBD1. CDR1 MNHEY and CDR2 SVGEGT come from the germline V gene. CDR3 length equals 17 residues. Germline trimming cut 3 bases from V and 4 bases from J; bases unmatched to any gene: 7. The CDR3 sequence: CASSYERTGVYNSPLHF. The CDR3 DNA reads TGTGCCAGCAGTTATGAACGGACAGGGGTGTATAATTCACCCCTCCACTTT.

The genes are TRBV7-9 and TRBJ2-2, with D perhaps matching TRBD1 (5 bases). CDR3 length: 12 residues. V lost 7 bases, J lost 6 bases, and 9 bases lay in between. Germline V gene data show CDR1 as SEHNR and CDR2 as FQNEAQ (reference sequence). CDR3 residues: CASKLGAGELFF. DNA for the CDR3: TGTGCCAGCAAGCTAGGGGCCGGGGAGCTGTTTTTT.

This clone occurred once. The chain uses TRBV12-1 and TRBJ2-1; the D segment call TRBD2 is taken from the table without a DNA check. TRBV12-1 is marked as a pseudogene. The CDR3 is 20 amino acids. The CDR3 loop reads CASSPPLTSGGPSELNEQFF. In nucleotides, the CDR3 is TGTGCCAGCAGCCCGCCACTTACCAGCGGGGGGCCTTCCGAGCTCAATGAGCAGTTCTTC.